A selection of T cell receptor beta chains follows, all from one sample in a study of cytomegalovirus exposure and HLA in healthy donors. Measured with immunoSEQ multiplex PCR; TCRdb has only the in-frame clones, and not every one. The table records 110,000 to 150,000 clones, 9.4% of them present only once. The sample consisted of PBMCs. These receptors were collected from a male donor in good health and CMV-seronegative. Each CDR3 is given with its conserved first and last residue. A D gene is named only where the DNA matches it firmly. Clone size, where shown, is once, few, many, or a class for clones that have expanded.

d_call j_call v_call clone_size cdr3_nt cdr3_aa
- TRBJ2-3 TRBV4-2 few TGTGCCAGCAGCCAAGCAGGTCAAGGACAGAGCACAGATACGCAGTATTTT CASSQAGQGQSTDTQYF
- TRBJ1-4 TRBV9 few TGTGCCAGCAGCGTAGCGGGAGGGGAAAAACTGTTTTTT CASSVAGGEKLFF
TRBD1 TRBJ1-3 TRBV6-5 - TGTGCCAGCAGCCCCGGACAGGTATCTGGAAACACCATATATTTT CASSPGQVSGNTIYF
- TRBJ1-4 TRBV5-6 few TGTGCCAGCAGCTTGGACAGGGTGACTAATGAAAAACTGTTTTTT CASSLDRVTNEKLFF
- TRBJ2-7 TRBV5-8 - TGTGCCAGCAGCTTGGCGGCGGCTGCCTACGAGCAGTACTTC CASSLAAAAYEQYF
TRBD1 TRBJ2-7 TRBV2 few TGTGCCAGCAGTGGGGGACAGGCTTACGAGCAGTACTTC CASSGGQAYEQYF
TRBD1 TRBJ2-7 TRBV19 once TGTGCCAGTAGGGCAGGGGGTACCTACGAGCAGTACTTC CASRAGGTYEQYF
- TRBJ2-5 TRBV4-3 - TGCGCCAGCAGCCAAGAGGCAGGGAGGGAGACCCAGTACTTC CASSQEAGRETQYF
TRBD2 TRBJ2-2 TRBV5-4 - TGTGCCAGCAGGCAACTAGCGGGGGGGCGCCGCGATGCCACCGGGGAGCTGTTTTTT CASRQLAGGRRDATGELFF
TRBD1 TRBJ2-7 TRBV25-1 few TGTGCCAGTGGGACAGGGTCTTTGTACGAGCAGTACTTC CASGTGSLYEQYF
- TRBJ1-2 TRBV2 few TGTGCCAGCAGTGAGGCGCAGGGCGGCTATGGCTACACCTTC CASSEAQGGYGYTF
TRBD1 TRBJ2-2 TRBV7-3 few TGTGCCAGCAGCTTAGGGGTTACAGGGGGCAACACCGGGGAGCTGTTTTTT CASSLGVTGGNTGELFF
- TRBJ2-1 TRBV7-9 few TGTGCCAGCAGCTTAGGCCAGACATCCTACAATGAGCAGTTCTTC CASSLGQTSYNEQFF
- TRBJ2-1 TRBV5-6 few TGTGCCAGCAGCTTGGGGGGCGAGAGCTCCTACAATGAGCAGTTCTTC CASSLGGESSYNEQFF
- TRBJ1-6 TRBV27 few TGTGCCAGCAGTTTAACCAGGGGTCCAATGTCACCCCTCCACTTT CASSLTRGPMSPLHF
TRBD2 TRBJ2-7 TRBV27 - TGTGCCAGCAGTTTAGGGGGGGACTACGAGCAGTACTTC CASSLGGDYEQYF
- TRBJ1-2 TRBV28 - TGTGCCAGCAGTTCCTCCTATGGCTACACCTTC CASSSSYGYTF
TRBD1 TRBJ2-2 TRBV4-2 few TGTGCCAGCAGCCGCAGACAGGGTGACACCGGGGAGCTGTTTTTT CASSRRQGDTGELFF
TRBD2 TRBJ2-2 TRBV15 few TGTGCCACCAGCTCCTGGACTAGCGGGAGTGCCGGGGAGCTGTTTTTT CATSSWTSGSAGELFF
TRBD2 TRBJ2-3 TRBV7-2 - TGTGCCAGCAGCACACCCTCCGGGGGGGGCACAGATACGCAGTATTTT CASSTPSGGGTDTQYF
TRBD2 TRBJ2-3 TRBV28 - TGTGCCAGCATGGGCGGGGGGGCCTCCGGAGATACGCAGTATTTT CASMGGGASGDTQYF
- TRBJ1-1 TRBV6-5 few TGTGCCAGCAGTTACTCAGCGGGGAACACTGAAGCTTTCTTT CASSYSAGNTEAFF
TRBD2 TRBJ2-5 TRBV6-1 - TGTGCCAGCCGGGGGGTTCCCTCCCAAGAGACCCAGTACTTC CASRGVPSQETQYF
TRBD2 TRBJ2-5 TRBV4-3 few TGCGCCAGCAGCCGATTGACTAGCTCCCAAGAGACCCAGTACTTC CASSRLTSSQETQYF
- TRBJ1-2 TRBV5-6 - TGTGCCAGCAGCTTGAGATTGGGCACGAACTATGGCTACACCTTC CASSLRLGTNYGYTF
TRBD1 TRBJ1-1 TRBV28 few TGTGCCAGCAGCCTAGACAGGGGCTACATGAACACTGAAGCTTTCTTT CASSLDRGYMNTEAFF
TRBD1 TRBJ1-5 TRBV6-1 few TGTGCCAGCAGTGAGGGGACAGGGGAACAGCCCCAGCATTTT CASSEGTGEQPQHF
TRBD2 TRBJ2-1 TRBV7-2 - TGTGCCAGCAGCTTAGAAGGCGGGAGAGGGTACAATGAGCAGTTCTTC CASSLEGGRGYNEQFF
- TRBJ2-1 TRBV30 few TGTGCCTGGAGTGTCGGAAGAGGACAGTTCTTC CAWSVGRGQFF